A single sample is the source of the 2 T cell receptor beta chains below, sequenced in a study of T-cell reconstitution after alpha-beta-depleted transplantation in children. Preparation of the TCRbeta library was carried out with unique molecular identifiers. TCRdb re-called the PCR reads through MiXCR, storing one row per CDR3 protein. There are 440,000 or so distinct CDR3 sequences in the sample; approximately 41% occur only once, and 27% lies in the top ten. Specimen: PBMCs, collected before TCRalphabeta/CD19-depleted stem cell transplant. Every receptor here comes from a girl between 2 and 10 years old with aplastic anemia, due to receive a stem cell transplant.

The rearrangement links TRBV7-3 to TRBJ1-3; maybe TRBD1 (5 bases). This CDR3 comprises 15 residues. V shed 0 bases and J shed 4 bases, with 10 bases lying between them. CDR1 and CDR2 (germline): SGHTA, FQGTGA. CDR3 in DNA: TGTGCCAGCAGCTTAACATCAGGGCCAGGAAACACCATATATTTT. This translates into CASSLTSGPGNTIYF.

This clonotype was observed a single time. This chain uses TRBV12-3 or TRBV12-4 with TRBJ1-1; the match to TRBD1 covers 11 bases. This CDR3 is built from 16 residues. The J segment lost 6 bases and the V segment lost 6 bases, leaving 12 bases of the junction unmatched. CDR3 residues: CASRPPDRGRGAEAFF. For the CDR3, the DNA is TGTGCCAGCAGACCCCCGGACAGGGGGCGAGGGGCTGAAGCTTTCTTT.